The clone carrying this TCR beta chain was seen many times. Its specificity is not known. The data derive from a study of Graves' ophthalmopathy and Graves' hyperthyroidism. Findings and caveats of the study: Using 13 signatures, a model distinguished ophthalmopathy from stable hyperthyroidism, reaching around 87% sensitivity and roughly 80% specificity.

The study amplified TCR beta CDR3 regions using RNA transcripts. RT-PCR with HTBI primers came first, then second-round multiplex PCR. TCRdb re-analysed the multiplex PCR reads in MiXCR, keeping a single row per CDR3 protein. Of a few hundred thousand distinct CDR3 sequences listed, approximately 18% are singletons. V lost 6 bases, J lost 0 bases, and 2 bases stayed unmatched. CDR1 and CDR2 from the germline V gene are MNHEY and SVGEGT. This CDR3 contains 14 residues. The chain has TRBV6-2 or TRBV6-3 and TRBJ1-5; 7 nucleotides line up with TRBD1. The clonotype was recovered from an adult woman with stable Graves' hyperthyroidism. The sample taken for sequencing was peripheral blood. The CDR3 coding sequence is TGTGCCAGCAGATCAGGGGGTAGCAATCAGCCCCAGCATTTT. This sequence encodes CASRSGGSNQPQHF.